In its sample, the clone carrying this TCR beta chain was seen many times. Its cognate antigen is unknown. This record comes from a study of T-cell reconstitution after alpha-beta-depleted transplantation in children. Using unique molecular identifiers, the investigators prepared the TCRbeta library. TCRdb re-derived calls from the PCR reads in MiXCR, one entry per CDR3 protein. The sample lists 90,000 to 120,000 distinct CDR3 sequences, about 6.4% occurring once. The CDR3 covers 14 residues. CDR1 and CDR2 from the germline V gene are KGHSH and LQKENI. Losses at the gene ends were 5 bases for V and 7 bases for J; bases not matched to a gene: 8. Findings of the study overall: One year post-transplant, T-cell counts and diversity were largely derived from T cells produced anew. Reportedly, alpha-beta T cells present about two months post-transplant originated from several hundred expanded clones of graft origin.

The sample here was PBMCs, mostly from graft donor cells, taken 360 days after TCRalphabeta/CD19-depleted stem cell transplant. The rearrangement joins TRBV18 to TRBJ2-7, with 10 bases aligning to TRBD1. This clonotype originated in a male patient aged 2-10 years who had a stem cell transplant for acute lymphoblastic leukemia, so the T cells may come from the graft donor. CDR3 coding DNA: TGTGCCAGCTCAACGGGACAGGGGTTTGATGAGCAGTACTTC. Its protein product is CASSTGQGFDEQYF. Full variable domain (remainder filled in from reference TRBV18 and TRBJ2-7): NAGVMQNPRHLVRRRGQEARLRCSPMKGHSHVYWYRQLPEEGLKFMVYLQKENIIDESGMPKERFSAEFPKEGPSILRIQQVVRGDSAAYFCASSTGQGFDEQYFGPGTRLTVT.